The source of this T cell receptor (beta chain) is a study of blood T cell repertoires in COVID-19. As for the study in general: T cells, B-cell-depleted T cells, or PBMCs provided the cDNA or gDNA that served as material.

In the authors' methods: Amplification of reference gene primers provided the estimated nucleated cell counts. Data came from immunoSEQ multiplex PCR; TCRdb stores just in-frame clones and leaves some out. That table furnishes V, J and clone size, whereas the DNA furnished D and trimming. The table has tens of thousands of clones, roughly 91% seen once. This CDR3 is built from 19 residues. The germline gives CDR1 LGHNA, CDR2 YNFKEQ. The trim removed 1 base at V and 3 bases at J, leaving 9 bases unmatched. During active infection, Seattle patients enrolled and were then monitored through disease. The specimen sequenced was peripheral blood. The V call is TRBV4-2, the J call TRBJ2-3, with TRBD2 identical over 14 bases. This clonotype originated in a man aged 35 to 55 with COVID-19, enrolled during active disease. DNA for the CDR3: TGTGCCAGCAGCCAAGCTCCCTCGACTAGCGGGGGGGCGACAGATACGCAGTATTTT. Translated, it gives CASSQAPSTSGGATDTQYF.